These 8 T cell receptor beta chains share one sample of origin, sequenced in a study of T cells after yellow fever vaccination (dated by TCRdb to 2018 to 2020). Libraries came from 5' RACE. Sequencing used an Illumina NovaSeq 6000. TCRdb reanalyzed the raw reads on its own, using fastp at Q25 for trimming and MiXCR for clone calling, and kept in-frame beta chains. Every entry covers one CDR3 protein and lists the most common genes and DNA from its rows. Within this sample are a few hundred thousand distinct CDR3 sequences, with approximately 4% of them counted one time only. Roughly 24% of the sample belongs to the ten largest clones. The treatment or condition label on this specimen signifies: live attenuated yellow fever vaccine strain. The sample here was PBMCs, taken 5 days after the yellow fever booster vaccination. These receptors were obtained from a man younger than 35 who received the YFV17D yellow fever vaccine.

The CDR3 region has the DNA TGCAGCGTTGAAGATCTGCGGGGGGGAACCTACGAGCAGTACTTC. Its translation: CSVEDLRGGTYEQYF. This chain links TRBV29-1 with TRBJ2-7, with TRBD2 identical over 9 bases. There are 15 residues in the CDR3. Per germline, CDR1 SQVTM and CDR2 ANQGSEA. V lost 0 bases and J lost 2; bases outside the gene matches: 5.

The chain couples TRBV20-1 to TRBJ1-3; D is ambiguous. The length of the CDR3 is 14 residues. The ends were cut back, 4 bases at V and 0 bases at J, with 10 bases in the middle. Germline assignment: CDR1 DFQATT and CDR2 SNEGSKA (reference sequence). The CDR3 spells CSAKDGISGNTIYF. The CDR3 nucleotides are TGCAGTGCTAAGGACGGAATCTCTGGAAACACCATATATTTT.

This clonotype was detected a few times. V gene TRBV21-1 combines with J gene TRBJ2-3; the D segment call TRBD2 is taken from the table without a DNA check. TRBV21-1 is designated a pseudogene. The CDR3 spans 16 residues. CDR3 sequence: CASSNIAGGGTDTQYF. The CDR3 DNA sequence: TGTGCCAGCAGCAATATAGCGGGGGGGGGCACAGATACGCAGTATTTT.

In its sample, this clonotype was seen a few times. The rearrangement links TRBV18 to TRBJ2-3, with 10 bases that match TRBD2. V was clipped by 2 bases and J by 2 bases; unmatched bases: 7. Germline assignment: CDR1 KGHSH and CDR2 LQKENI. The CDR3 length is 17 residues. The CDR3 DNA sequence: TGTGCCAGCTCACCAAAGGTGCTAGCGGGGGCCACAGATACGCAGTATTTT. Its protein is CASSPKVLAGATDTQYF.

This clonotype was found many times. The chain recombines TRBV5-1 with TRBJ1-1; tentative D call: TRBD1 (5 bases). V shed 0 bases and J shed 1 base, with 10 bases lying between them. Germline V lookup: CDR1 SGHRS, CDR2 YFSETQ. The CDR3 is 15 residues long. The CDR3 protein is CASSLAFGANTEAFF. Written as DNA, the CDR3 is TGCGCCAGCAGCTTGGCCTTTGGGGCGAACACTGAAGCTTTCTTT.

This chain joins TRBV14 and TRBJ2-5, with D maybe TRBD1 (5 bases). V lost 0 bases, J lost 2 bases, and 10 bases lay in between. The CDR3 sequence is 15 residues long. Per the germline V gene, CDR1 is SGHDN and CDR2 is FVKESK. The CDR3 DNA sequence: TGTGCCAGCAGCCAAGATCGACAGAGACAAGAGACCCAGTACTTC. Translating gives CASSQDRQRQETQYF.

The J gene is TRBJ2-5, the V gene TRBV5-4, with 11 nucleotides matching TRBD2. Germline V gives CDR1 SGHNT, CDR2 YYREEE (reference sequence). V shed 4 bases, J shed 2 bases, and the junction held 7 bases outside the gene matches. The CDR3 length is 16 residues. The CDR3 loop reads CASSKGLAEVQETQYF. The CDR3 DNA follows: TGTGCCAGCAGCAAGGGACTAGCGGAGGTACAAGAGACCCAGTACTTC.

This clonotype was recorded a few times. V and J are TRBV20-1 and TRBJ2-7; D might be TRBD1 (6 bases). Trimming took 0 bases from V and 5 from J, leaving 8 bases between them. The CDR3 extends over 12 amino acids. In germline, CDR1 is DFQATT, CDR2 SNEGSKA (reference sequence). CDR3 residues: CSARDRGHEQYF. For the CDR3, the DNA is TGCAGTGCTAGAGACAGGGGCCACGAGCAGTACTTC.